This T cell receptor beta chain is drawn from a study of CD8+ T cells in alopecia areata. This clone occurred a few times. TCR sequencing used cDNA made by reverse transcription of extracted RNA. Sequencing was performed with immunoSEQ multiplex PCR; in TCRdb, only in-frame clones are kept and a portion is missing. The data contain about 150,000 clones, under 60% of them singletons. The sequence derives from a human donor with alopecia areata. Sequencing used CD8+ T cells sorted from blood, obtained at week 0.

The chain's CDR3 is CSVPRTGGSIGELFF. CDR3 in DNA: TGCAGCGTCCCCAGGACAGGGGGCAGTATCGGGGAGCTGTTTTTT. This chain joins TRBV29-1 and TRBJ2-2, with 11 positions matching TRBD1. From germline, CDR1 is SQVTM and CDR2 ANQGSEA. The CDR3 covers 15 residues. The ends lost 6 bases at V and 7 bases at J; junction bases unmatched: 10.